The rows below give T cell receptor beta chains drawn from one sample of a study of T cell responses to AZD1222 COVID-19 vaccine. Libraries were prepared by immunoSEQ multiplex PCR; TCRdb keeps only in-frame clonotypes and omits some of them. There are around 120,000 clones in the sample; just under 95% occur only once, and 2.9% lies in the top ten. The sample consisted of peripheral blood, taken on day 0 of AZD1222 vaccination. The receptor source for this set is an adult in good health. CDR3s include the opening cysteine and the closing phenylalanine or tryptophan. Fields, in order: J gene, CDR3 length, D gene, V gene, CDR3 protein, CDR3 DNA. The D gene is left open where the match is weak.

j_call: TRBJ1-5
cdr3_length: 12
d_call: .
v_call: TRBV20-1
cdr3_aa: CSASDRYQPQHF
cdr3_nt: TGCAGTGCTAGTGACAGATATCAGCCCCAGCATTTT

j_call: TRBJ1-3
cdr3_length: 15
d_call: .
v_call: TRBV15
cdr3_aa: CATSTTIRSGNTIYF
cdr3_nt: TGTGCCACCAGCACGACCATCCGTTCTGGAAACACCATATATTTT

j_call: TRBJ1-5
cdr3_length: 16
d_call: TRBD1
v_call: TRBV6-1
cdr3_aa: CASSVSTGGRAQPQHF
cdr3_nt: TGTGCCAGCAGTGTTAGTACAGGGGGCCGGGCTCAGCCCCAGCATTTT

j_call: TRBJ2-4
cdr3_length: 20
d_call: .
v_call: TRBV21-1
cdr3_aa: CASSNRGIGESKDSQALQYF
cdr3_nt: TGTGCCAGCAGCAATAGGGGAATAGGGGAAAGCAAAGACTCCCAGGCCCTTCAGTACTTC

j_call: TRBJ2-7
cdr3_length: 11
d_call: .
v_call: TRBV7-9
cdr3_aa: CASSLPPGQYF
cdr3_nt: TGTGCCAGCAGCTTACCTCCGGGGCAGTACTTC

j_call: TRBJ2-7
cdr3_length: 20
d_call: .
v_call: TRBV21-1
cdr3_aa: CASSKGTGGESQLLSYEQYF
cdr3_nt: TGTGCCAGCAGCAAAGGTACGGGGGGCGAATCGCAGTTACTATCCTACGAGCAGTACTTC

j_call: TRBJ2-1
cdr3_length: 15
d_call: TRBD2
v_call: TRBV9
cdr3_aa: CASSVVAGGYNEQFF
cdr3_nt: TGTGCCAGCAGCGTAGTGGCGGGAGGGTACAATGAGCAGTTCTTC

j_call: TRBJ2-7
cdr3_length: 16
d_call: .
v_call: TRBV5-1
cdr3_aa: CASSFPRRAALYEQYF
cdr3_nt: TGCGCCAGCAGCTTCCCTCGGAGGGCAGCTCTCTACGAGCAGTACTTC

j_call: TRBJ1-1
cdr3_length: 13
d_call: .
v_call: TRBV11-3
cdr3_aa: CASRGPGVAEAFF
cdr3_nt: TGTGCCAGCAGAGGCCCAGGGGTAGCTGAAGCTTTCTTT

j_call: TRBJ2-3
cdr3_length: 14
d_call: .
v_call: TRBV9
cdr3_aa: CASSVMGSTDTQYF
cdr3_nt: TGTGCCAGCAGCGTAATGGGATCCACAGATACGCAGTATTTT

j_call: TRBJ2-2
cdr3_length: 19
d_call: TRBD2
v_call: TRBV27
cdr3_aa: CASSPSPFGAGGPAGELFF
cdr3_nt: TGTGCCAGCAGTCCCTCCCCGTTTGGAGCGGGAGGGCCTGCCGGGGAGCTGTTTTTT

j_call: TRBJ1-5
cdr3_length: 13
d_call: .
v_call: TRBV4-1
cdr3_aa: CASSLSWGQPQHF
cdr3_nt: TGCGCCAGCAGCCTTTCCTGGGGTCAGCCCCAGCATTTT

j_call: TRBJ2-7
cdr3_length: 14
d_call: .
v_call: TRBV29-1
cdr3_aa: CSVETQGILGEQYF
cdr3_nt: TGCAGCGTTGAAACTCAGGGGATCTTGGGGGAGCAGTACTTC

j_call: TRBJ1-1
cdr3_length: 14
d_call: .
v_call: TRBV7-8
cdr3_aa: CASSSAEGNTEAFF
cdr3_nt: TGTGCCAGCAGCTCTGCCGAAGGTAATACTGAAGCTTTCTTT

j_call: TRBJ2-3
cdr3_length: 16
d_call: .
v_call: TRBV19
cdr3_aa: CASSPRQLTSTDTQYF
cdr3_nt: TGTGCCAGTAGTCCCCGACAGTTAACTAGCACAGATACGCAGTATTTT